This entry lists 4 T cell receptor beta chains sequenced from one sample in a study of cytomegalovirus exposure and HLA in healthy donors. Repertoires were generated with immunoSEQ multiplex PCR, while TCRdb's copy carries only in-frame clones and drops some. The data show 65,000 to 90,000 clones, approximately 95% seen once. The sequenced sample was PBMCs. The receptors shown here come from a man aged 18 to 35 in good health and CMV-seronegative.

The chain has TRBV11-3 and TRBJ1-1; D ambiguous. Trimming removed 1 base from V and 7 bases from J, with 10 bases in between. Per the germline V gene, CDR1 is SGHNT and CDR2 is YENEEA. The CDR3 extends over 13 amino acids. CDR3 protein: CASSLVPGFEAFF. CDR3 sequence (DNA): TGTGCCAGCAGCTTAGTACCGGGATTTGAAGCTTTCTTT.

The chain couples TRBV14 to TRBJ2-1; 7 bases are shared with TRBD2. The V gene's germline CDR1 is SGHDN and CDR2 FVKESK. V gave up 2 bases and J gave up 2 bases; unmatched junction bases: 3. CDR3 length: 15 residues. The CDR3 here is CASSQTSVAYNEQFF. CDR3 DNA sequence: TGTGCCAGCAGCCAAACTAGCGTGGCCTACAATGAGCAGTTCTTC.

The chain employs TRBV19 and TRBJ1-2, with TRBD1 as a possible D gene (5 bases). Trimming took off 9 bases at V and 5 bases at J, with 22 bases between the two ends. CDR1 and CDR2 (germline): LNHDA, SQIVND (reference sequence). CDR3 length: 15 amino acids. In DNA, the CDR3 is TGTGCCAGCTCGGGACTTACTACCTTAGGGTATGGCTACACCTTC. Its translation: CASSGLTTLGYGYTF.

The chain links TRBV11-2 to TRBJ1-1; D uncertain. There are 15 residues in the CDR3. The V end lost 0 bases, the J end lost 1 base, and 9 bases lay between the germline ends. Germline V gives CDR1 SGHAT, CDR2 FQNNGV. The CDR3 loop reads CASSLELGRNTEAFF. CDR3 nucleotides: TGTGCCAGCAGCTTAGAACTAGGCAGGAACACTGAAGCTTTCTTT.